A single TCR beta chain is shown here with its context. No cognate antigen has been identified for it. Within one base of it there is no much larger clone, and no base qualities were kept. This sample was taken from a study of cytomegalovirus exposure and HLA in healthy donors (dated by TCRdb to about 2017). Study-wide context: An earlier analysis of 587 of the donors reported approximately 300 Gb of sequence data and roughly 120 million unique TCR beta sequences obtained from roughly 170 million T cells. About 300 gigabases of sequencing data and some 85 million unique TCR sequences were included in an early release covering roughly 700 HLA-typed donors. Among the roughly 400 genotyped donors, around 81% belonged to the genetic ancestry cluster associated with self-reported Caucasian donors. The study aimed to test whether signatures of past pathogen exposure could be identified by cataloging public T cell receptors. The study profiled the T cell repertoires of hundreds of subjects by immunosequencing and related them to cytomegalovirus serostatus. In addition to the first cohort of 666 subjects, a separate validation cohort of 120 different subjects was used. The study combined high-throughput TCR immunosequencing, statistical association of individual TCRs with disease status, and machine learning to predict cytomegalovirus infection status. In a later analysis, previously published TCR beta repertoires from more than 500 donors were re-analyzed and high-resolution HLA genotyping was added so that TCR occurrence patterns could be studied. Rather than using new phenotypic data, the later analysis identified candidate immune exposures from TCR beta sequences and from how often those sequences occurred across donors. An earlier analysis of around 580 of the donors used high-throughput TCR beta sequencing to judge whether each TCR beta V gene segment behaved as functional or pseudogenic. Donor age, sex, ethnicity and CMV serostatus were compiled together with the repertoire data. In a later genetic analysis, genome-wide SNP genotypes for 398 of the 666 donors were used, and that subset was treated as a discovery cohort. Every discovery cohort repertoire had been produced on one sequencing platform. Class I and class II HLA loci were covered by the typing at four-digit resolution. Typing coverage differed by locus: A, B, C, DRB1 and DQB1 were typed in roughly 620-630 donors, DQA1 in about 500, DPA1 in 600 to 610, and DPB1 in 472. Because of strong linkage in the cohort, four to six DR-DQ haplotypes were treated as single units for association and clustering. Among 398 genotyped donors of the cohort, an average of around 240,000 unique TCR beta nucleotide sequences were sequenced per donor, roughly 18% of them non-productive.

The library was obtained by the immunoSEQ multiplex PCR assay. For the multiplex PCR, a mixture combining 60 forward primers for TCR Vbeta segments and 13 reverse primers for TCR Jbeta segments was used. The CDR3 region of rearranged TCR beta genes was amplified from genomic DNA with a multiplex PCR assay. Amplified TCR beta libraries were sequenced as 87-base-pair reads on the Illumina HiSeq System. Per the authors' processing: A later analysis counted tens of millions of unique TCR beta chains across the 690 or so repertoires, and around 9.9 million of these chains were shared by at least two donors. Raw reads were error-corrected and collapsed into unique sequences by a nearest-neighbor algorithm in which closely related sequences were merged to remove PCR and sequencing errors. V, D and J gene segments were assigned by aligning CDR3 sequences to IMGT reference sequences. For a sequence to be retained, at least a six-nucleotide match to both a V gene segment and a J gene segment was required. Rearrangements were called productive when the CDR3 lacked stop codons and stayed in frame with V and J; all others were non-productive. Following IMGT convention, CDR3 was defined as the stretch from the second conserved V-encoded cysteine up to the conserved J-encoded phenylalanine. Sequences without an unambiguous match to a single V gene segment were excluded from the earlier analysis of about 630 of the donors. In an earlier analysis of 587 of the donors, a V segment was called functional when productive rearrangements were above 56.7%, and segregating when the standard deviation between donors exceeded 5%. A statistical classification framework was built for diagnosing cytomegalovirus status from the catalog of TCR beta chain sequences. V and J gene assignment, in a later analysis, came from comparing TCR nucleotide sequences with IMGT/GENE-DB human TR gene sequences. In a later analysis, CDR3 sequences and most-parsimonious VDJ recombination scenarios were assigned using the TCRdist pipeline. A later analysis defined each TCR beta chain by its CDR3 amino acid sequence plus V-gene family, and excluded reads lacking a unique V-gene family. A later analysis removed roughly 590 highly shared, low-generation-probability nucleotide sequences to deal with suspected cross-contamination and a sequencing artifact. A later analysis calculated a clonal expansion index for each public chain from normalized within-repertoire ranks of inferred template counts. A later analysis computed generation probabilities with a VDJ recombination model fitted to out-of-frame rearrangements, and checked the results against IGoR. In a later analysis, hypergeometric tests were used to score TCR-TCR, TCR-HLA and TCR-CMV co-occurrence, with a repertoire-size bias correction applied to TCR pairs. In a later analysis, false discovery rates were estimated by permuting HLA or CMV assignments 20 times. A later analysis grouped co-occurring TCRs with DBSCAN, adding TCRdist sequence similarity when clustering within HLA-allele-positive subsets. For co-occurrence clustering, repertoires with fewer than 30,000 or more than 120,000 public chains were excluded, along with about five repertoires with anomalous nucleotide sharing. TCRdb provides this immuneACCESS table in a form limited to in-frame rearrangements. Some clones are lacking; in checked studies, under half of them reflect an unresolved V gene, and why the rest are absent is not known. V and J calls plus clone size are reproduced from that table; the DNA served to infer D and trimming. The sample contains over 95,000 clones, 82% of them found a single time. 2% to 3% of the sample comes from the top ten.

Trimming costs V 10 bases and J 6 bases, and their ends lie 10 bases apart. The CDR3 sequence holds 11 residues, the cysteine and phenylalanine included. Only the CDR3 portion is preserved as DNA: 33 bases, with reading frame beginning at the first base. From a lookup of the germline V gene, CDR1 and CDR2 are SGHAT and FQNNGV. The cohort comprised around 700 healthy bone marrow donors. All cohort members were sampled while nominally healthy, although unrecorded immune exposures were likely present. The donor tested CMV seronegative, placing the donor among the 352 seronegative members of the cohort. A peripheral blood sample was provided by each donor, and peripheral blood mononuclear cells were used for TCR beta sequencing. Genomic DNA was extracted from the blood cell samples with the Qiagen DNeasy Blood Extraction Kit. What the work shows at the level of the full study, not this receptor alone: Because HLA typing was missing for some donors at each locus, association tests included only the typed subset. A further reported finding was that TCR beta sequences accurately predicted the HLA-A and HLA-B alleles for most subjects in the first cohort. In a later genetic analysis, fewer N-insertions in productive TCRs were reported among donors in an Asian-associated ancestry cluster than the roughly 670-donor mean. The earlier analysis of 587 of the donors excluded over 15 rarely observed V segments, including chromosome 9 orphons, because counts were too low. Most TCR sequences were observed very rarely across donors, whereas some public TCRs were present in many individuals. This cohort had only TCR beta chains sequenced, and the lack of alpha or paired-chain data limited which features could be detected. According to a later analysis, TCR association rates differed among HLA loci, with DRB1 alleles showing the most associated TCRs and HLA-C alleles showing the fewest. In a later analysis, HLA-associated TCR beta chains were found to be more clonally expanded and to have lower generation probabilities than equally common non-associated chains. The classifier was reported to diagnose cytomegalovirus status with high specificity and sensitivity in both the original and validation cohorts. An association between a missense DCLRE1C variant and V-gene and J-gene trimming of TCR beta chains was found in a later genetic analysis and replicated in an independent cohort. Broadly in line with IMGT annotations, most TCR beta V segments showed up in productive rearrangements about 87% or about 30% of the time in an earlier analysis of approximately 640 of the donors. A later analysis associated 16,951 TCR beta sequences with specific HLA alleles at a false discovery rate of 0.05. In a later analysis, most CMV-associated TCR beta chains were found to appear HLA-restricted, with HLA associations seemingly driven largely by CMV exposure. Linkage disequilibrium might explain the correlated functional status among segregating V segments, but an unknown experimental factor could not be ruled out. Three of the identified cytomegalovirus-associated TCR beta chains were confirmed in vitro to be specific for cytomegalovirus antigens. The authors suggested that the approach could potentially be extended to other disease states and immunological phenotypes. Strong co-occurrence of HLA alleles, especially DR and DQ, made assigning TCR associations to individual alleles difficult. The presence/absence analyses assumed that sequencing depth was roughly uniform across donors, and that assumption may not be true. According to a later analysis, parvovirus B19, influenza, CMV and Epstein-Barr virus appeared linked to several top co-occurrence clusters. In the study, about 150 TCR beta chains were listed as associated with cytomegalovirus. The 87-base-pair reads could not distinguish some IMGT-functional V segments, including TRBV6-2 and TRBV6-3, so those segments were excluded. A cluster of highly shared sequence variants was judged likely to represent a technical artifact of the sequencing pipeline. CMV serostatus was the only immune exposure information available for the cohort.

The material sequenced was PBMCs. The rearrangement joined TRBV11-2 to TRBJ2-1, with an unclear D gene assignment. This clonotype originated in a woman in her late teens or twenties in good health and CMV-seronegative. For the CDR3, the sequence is CATVWANEQFF. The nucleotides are TGTGCCACAGTTTGGGCCAATGAGCAGTTCTTC.